These T cell receptor beta chains were read from a single sample in a study of blood T cells in healthy people across ages. MiXCR, applied by TCRdb to the 5' RACE reads, yields one record per CDR3 protein. The table shows over 600,000 distinct CDR3 sequences, with 20% to 25% occurring only once. Material: blood. These receptors were taken from a man in his 70s in good health. Both conserved end residues are part of each CDR3. The D gene is left open where the match is weak. Size tells how often a clone was seen (once, few, many) or the class of an expanded clone, and some rows leave it out.

D gene	clone size	J gene	V gene	CDR3 DNA	CDR3 protein
TRBD2	once	TRBJ2-3	TRBV4-1	TGCGCCGGCAGCCAAGTGCTAGCGGGAACAGATACGCAGTATTTT	CAGSQVLAGTDTQYF
-	few	TRBJ1-3	TRBV25-1	TGTGCCAGCTTGGCAGCAGGGCGAGACACCATATATTTT	CASLAAGRDTIYF
-	many	TRBJ2-2	TRBV6-6	TGTGCCAGCAGTACCCTCACCGGGGAGCTGTTTTTT	CASSTLTGELFF
-	few	TRBJ1-1	TRBV28	TGTGCCAGCACCAGACCCGGACTGAACACTGAAGCTTTCTTT	CASTRPGLNTEAFF
TRBD1	-	TRBJ1-4	TRBV11-2	TGTGCCAGCAGCATACAGGGGGCTGGTGAAAAACTGTTTTTT	CASSIQGAGEKLFF
TRBD1	-	TRBJ2-6	TRBV6-2/TRBV6-3	TGTGCCAGCAGTCCCGGGACAGGGTTTGGGGCCAACGTCCTGACTTTC	CASSPGTGFGANVLTF
TRBD1	-	TRBJ1-3	TRBV27	TGTGCCAGCAGTGTAACAGGGGGCGCGTCTGGAAGCACCATATATTTT	CASSVTGGASGSTIYF
-	-	TRBJ2-1	TRBV20-1	TGCAGTGCAGGAGTAGATTCAGGCAATGAGCAGTTCTTC	CSAGVDSGNEQFF
-	many	TRBJ1-6	TRBV3-2	TGTGCTCCCGGCTGGAGGGATAATTCACCCCTCCACTTT	CAPGWRDNSPLHF
-	few	TRBJ1-4	TRBV2	TGTGCCAGCAGTGAAGCGCTGGGAGGTACGCCGAAACTGTTTTTT	CASSEALGGTPKLFF
-	many	TRBJ1-5	TRBV7-2	TGTGCCAGCAGCCCCTATAGCAATCAGCCCCAGCATTTT	CASSPYSNQPQHF
-	-	TRBJ1-2	TRBV28	TGTGCCAGCAGGAACGGTGGGGGCTATGGCTACACCTTC	CASRNGGGYGYTF
TRBD1	-	TRBJ1-4	TRBV20-1	TGCAGTGCTAGAGAACTACCCGGGACAGGGCTCTCTGGTGAAAAACTGTTTTTT	CSARELPGTGLSGEKLFF
TRBD2	once	TRBJ2-5	TRBV4-1	TGCGCCAGCAGCCAAGAGACCTGGGGGACTAGCGAGACCCAGTACTTC	CASSQETWGTSETQYF
-	-	TRBJ1-5	TRBV28	TGTGCCAGCAGTTTAAGGCAGCGCAATCAGCCCCAGCATTTT	CASSLRQRNQPQHF
-	-	TRBJ2-1	TRBV7-9	TGTGCCAGCAGCCCAGAGGGTGGCTCCTACAATGAGCAGTTCTTC	CASSPEGGSYNEQFF
-	-	TRBJ2-3	TRBV7-2	TGTGCCAGCAGCCTAATGAGCAACACAGATACGCAGTATTTT	CASSLMSNTDTQYF
-	-	TRBJ1-1	TRBV6-5	TGTGCCAGCAGTTACGGGGTAGGTCTCGGGAGGGACACTGAAGCTTTCTTT	CASSYGVGLGRDTEAFF
-	few	TRBJ2-3	TRBV21-1	TGTGCCAGCAACCAGGCGCAGTTAGAAGATACGCAGTATTTT	CASNQAQLEDTQYF
TRBD2	few	TRBJ2-7	TRBV28	TGTGCCAGCAGTCTCCCGGCTAGCGGGAGTTACGAGCAGTACTTC	CASSLPASGSYEQYF
TRBD2	few	TRBJ2-7	TRBV9	TGTGCCAGCAGCGTAGAACCGGGACTAGGGCCCTACGAGCAGTACTTC	CASSVEPGLGPYEQYF
TRBD2	-	TRBJ2-6	TRBV20-1	TGCAGTGCTAGATCTAGGACTAGCGCGTACTCTGGGGCCAACGTCCTGACTTTC	CSARSRTSAYSGANVLTF
-	-	TRBJ2-3	TRBV12-3/TRBV12-4	TGTGCCAGCAGGATGAGGGGCACAGATACGCAGTATTTT	CASRMRGTDTQYF
-	-	TRBJ2-3	TRBV6-5	TGTGCCAGCGGTTACTCGGGCGGGGGCGAGGGATATACGCAGTATTTT	CASGYSGGGEGYTQYF
TRBD2	few	TRBJ2-5	TRBV3-1	TGTGCCAGCAGCCAAGCGCCCGGGACTAGCTTACAAGAGACCCAGTACTTC	CASSQAPGTSLQETQYF
TRBD1	few	TRBJ1-1	TRBV7-8	TGTGCCAGCAGCCCTTGGACAGGGGGCGCGAGCACTGAAGCTTTCTTT	CASSPWTGGASTEAFF
TRBD2	-	TRBJ2-1	TRBV4-1	TGCGCCAGCAGCCAAGATGTAGCGGGAGGGAACAATGAGCAGTTCTTC	CASSQDVAGGNNEQFF
TRBD2	few	TRBJ2-1	TRBV18	TGTGCCAGCTCACCGGGACTAGCGGGTTATGAGCAGTTCTTC	CASSPGLAGYEQFF
TRBD1	many	TRBJ2-1	TRBV14	TGTGCCAGCAGCGCCCAGGGGGCGGATGAGCAGTTCTTC	CASSAQGADEQFF
-	many	TRBJ2-6	TRBV20-1	TGCAGTGCTAGGGGGGTCTCTGGGGCCAACGTCCTGACTTTC	CSARGVSGANVLTF
TRBD2	-	TRBJ2-3	TRBV12-3/TRBV12-4	TGTGCCAGCAGTGGTAGCGGGAGCGGAGATGCGCAGTATTTT	CASSGSGSGDAQYF
TRBD2	few	TRBJ2-1	TRBV3-1	TGTGCCGGCAGCCGGGAGACGGGACTAGCCCTTGAGCAGTTCTTC	CAGSRETGLALEQFF
TRBD1	few	TRBJ2-3	TRBV7-7	TGTGCTAGCAGCACCCCCGACAGGGGGCTGCAGCGGGGGCTCACAGATACGCAGTATTTT	CASSTPDRGLQRGLTDTQYF
-	-	TRBJ1-4	TRBV2	TGTGCCGGCAGCGCTACGACCAAAAATGAAAAACTGTTTTTT	CAGSATTKNEKLFF
-	-	TRBJ1-4	TRBV28	TGTGCCAGCGGTTCTGGGGCAGCTAATGAAAAACTGTTTTTT	CASGSGAANEKLFF
TRBD2	-	TRBJ2-1	TRBV20-1	TGCAGTGCTACCGAGACTAGCGGAACCAATGAGCAGTTCTTC	CSATETSGTNEQFF
-	-	TRBJ1-4	TRBV18	TGTGCCAGCTCTCTAAAGCCTGCAGTTGAAAAACTGTTTTTT	CASSLKPAVEKLFF
TRBD2	few	TRBJ2-5	TRBV20-1	TGCAGTGCCCGGACTAGCGGGAGACCAGAGACCCAGTACTTC	CSARTSGRPETQYF
-	few	TRBJ2-3	TRBV5-5	TGTGCCGGCAGCCCCCGCGGGGTAGTTTCAGATACGCAGTATTTT	CAGSPRGVVSDTQYF
-	-	TRBJ2-2	TRBV7-8	TGTGCCAGCAGCTTGAGTTCAGCGGGCCTCACCGGGGAGCTGTTTTTT	CASSLSSAGLTGELFF
TRBD2	-	TRBJ2-7	TRBV4-3	TGCGCCAGCAGCCAAGTTTTGGCGGGGGGAAACACCTACGAGCAGTACTTC	CASSQVLAGGNTYEQYF
-	-	TRBJ1-1	TRBV2	TGTGCCAGCAGTGGCGGGATGAACACTGAAGCTTTCTTT	CASSGGMNTEAFF
-	few	TRBJ1-1	TRBV7-9	TGTGCCAGCAGCCCCCGTGCACTGAACACTGAAGCTTTCTTT	CASSPRALNTEAFF
-	-	TRBJ1-4	TRBV25-1	TGTGCCAGCAGTGAATTCAAGGAGGCTAATGAAAAACTGTTTTTT	CASSEFKEANEKLFF
TRBD1	many	TRBJ2-2	TRBV5-1	TGCGCCAGCAAACGGGACAGCGGATCCGGGGAGCTGTTTTTT	CASKRDSGSGELFF
-	-	TRBJ2-3	TRBV21-1	TGTGCCAGCAGCAAAGCCGACAGGGACCGCACAGATACGCAGTATTTT	CASSKADRDRTDTQYF
-	-	TRBJ2-5	TRBV6-5	TGTGCCAGCAATTCCCCGGCTGGGGAGACGGGTGAGCAGTACTTC	CASNSPAGETGEQYF
-	-	TRBJ1-6	TRBV27	TGTGCCAGCTGGGGAAGGATAGGTTCACCCCTCCACTTT	CASWGRIGSPLHF
TRBD1	few	TRBJ1-2	TRBV29-1	TGCAGCGTCGACAGGGGTGGTAACTATGGCTACACCTTC	CSVDRGGNYGYTF